This is a list of T cell receptor beta chains from one sample in a study of CD8 T cells in Susac syndrome. TCRdb reprocessed the immunoSEQ multiplex PCR reads with MiXCR, giving one entry per CDR3 protein. The table lists some 150,000 distinct CDR3 sequences, just under 95% of them singletons. The specimen was CD4+ T cells from PBMCs. The receptors derive from a human donor with Susac syndrome. CDR3s include the opening cysteine and the closing phenylalanine or tryptophan. The order of the fields is CDR3 length, V gene, J gene, clone size, CDR3 protein. Expanded clones are given a class, and other clones once, few, many or no size at all.

14,TRBV18,TRBJ1-2,.,CASSPLGQGDGYTF
12,TRBV12-5,TRBJ1-2,.,CASGSGAGGYTF
16,TRBV7-8,TRBJ2-1,.,CASSLDLLFAYNEQFF
17,TRBV14,TRBJ1-2,once,CASSQQDRPRGLNGYTF
12,TRBV29-1,TRBJ1-3,.,CSVGTLGNTIYF
13,TRBV30,TRBJ2-7,once,CAWSRGSSYEQYF
16,TRBV30,TRBJ1-2,.,CAWSVSRTGLVVGYTF
15,TRBV20-1,TRBJ1-5,.,CSTPGTGVFNQPQHF
11,TRBV6-2/TRBV6-3,TRBJ2-1,.,CASSYLREQFF
13,TRBV12-3/TRBV12-4,TRBJ1-1,.,CASSPGQTGRTFF
14,TRBV20-1,TRBJ1-5,.,CSAPVPGATLPQHF
13,TRBV6-6,TRBJ2-7,.,CASSYGQSYEQYF
14,TRBV4-1,TRBJ1-2,.,CASSQDRTNYGYTF
13,TRBV3-1,TRBJ1-2,.,CASSQDPINGYTF
14,TRBV12-3/TRBV12-4,TRBJ1-5,.,CASSPGTEDQPQHF
16,TRBV12-3/TRBV12-4,TRBJ1-4,.,CASSLYQTFLGEKLFF
16,TRBV20-1,TRBJ2-1,.,CSAPRTSGGSYNEQFF